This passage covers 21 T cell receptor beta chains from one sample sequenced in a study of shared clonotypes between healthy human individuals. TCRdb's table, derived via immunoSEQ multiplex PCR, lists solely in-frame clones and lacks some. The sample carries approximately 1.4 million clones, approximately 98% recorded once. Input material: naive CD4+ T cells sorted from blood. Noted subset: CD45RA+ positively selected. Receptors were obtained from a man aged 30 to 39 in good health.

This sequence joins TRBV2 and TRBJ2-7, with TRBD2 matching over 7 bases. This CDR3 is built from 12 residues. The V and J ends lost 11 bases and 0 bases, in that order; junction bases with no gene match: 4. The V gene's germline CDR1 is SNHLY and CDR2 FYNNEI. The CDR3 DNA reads TGTGCCTGGGGGAGGGACTCCTACGAGCAGTACTTC. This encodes CAWGRDSYEQYF.

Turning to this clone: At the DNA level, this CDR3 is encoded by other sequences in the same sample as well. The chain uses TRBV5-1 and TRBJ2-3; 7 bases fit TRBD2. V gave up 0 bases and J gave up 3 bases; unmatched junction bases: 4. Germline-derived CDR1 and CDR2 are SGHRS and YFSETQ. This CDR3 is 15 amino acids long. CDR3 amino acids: CASSLEASGTDTQYF. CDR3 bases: TGCGCCAGCAGCTTGGAAGCTAGCGGTACAGATACGCAGTATTTT. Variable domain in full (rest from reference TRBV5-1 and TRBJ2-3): KAGVTQTPRYLIKTRGQQVTLSCSPISGHRSVSWYQQTPGQGLQFLFEYFSETQRNKGNFPGRFSGRQFSNSRSEMNVSTLELGDSALYLCASSLEASGTDTQYFGPGTRLTVL.

The CDR3 nucleotides read TGTGCCAGCAGCTCCGGGACCCCCTACAATGAGCAGTTCTTC. Its protein product is CASSSGTPYNEQFF. V and J are TRBV11-2 and TRBJ2-1; D is perhaps TRBD1 or TRBD2 (5 bases each). The V end lost 4 bases, the J end lost 2 bases, and 9 bases lay between the germline ends. Germline V CDR1 and CDR2: SGHAT, FQNNGV. This CDR3 is 14 amino acids long.

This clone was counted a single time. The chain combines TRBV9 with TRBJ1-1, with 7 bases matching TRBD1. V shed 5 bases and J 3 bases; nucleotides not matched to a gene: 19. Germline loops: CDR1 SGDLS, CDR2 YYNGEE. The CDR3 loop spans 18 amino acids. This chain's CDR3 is CASRETGLGDSDYTEAFF. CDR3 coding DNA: TGTGCCAGCAGAGAGACAGGGCTCGGGGATTCCGACTACACTGAAGCTTTCTTT.

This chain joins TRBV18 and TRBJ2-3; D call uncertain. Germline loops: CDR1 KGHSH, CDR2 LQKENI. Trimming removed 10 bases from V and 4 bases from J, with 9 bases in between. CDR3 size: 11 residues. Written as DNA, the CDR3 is TGTGCCACCCCAATCGCAGATACGCAGTATTTT. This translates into CATPIADTQYF. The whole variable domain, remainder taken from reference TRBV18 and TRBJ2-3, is NAGVMQNPRHLVRRRGQEARLRCSPMKGHSHVYWYRQLPEEGLKFMVYLQKENIIDESGMPKERFSAEFPKEGPSILRIQQVVRGDSAAYFCATPIADTQYFGPGTRLTVL.

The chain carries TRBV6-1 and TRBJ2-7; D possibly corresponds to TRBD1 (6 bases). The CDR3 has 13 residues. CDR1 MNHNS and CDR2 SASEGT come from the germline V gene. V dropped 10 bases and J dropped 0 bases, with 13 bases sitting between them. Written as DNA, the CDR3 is TGTGCCATCAGCAGGGGAAGCTCCTACGAGCAGTACTTC. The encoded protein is CAISRGSSYEQYF.

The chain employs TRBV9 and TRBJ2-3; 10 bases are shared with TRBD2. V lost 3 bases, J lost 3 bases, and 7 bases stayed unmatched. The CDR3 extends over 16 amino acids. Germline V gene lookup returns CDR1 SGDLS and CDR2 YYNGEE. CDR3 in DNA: TGTGCCAGCAGCGCAGTTAGCGGGAGGTTGACAGATACGCAGTATTTT. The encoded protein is CASSAVSGRLTDTQYF.

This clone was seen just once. CDR3 nucleotide sequence: TGTGCCTGGAGTGATCCGTCCTCTGGGCGCGACGAGCAGTACTTC. It codes for CAWSDPSSGRDEQYF. This chain connects TRBV30 to TRBJ2-7, with D uncertain. This CDR3 spans 15 amino acids. Germline CDR1 and CDR2: GTSNPN and SVGIG (reference sequence). Trimming pared 1 base from V and 5 bases from J, leaving 18 bases between.

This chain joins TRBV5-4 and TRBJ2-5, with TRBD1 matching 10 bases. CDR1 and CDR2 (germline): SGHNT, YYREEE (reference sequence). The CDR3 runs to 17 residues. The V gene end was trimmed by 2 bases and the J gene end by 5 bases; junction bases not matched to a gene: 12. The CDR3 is CASSFGSSTGGLETQYF. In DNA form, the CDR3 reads TGTGCCAGCAGCTTCGGGTCGTCGACAGGGGGCCTTGAGACCCAGTACTTC. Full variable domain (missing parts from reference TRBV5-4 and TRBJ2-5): ETGVTQSPTHLIKTRGQQVTLRCSSQSGHNTVSWYQQALGQGPQFIFQYYREEENGRGNFPPRFSGLQFPNYSSELNVNALELDDSALYLCASSFGSSTGGLETQYFGPGTRLLVL.

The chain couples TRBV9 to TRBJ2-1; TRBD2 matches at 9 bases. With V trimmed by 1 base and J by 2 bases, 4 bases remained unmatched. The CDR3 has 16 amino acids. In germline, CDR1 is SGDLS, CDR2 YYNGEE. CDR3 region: CASSVSPSGAYNEQFF. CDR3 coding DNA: TGTGCCAGCAGCGTATCCCCTAGCGGGGCCTACAATGAGCAGTTCTTC.

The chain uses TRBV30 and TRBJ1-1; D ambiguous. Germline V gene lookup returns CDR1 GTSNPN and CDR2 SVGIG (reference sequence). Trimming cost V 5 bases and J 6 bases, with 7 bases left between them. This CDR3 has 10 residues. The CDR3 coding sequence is TGTGCCTGGGTTAAGTCTGAAGCTTTCTTT. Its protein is CAWVKSEAFF.

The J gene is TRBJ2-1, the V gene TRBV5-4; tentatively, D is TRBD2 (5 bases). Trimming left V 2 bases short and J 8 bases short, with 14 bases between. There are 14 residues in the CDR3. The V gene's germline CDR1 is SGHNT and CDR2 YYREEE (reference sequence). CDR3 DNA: TGTGCCAGCAGCTTAGTACGGGAATCGCATGAGCAGTTCTTC. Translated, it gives CASSLVRESHEQFF.

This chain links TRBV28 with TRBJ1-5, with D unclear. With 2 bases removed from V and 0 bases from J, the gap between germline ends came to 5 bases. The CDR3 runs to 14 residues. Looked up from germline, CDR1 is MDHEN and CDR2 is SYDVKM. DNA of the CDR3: TGTGCCAGCAGTTTACCATATAGCAATCAGCCCCAGCATTTT. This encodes CASSLPYSNQPQHF.

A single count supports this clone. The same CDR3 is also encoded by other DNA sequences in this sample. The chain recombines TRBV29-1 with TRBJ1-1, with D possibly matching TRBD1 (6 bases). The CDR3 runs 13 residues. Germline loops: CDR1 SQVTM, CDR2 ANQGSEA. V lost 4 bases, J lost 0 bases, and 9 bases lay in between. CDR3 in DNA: TGCAGCGTTGGTGGACAGATGAACACTGAAGCTTTCTTT. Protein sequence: CSVGGQMNTEAFF.

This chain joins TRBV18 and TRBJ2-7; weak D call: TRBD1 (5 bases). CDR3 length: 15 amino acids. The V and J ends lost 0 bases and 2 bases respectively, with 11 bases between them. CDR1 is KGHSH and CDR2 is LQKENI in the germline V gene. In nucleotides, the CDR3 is TGTGCCAGCTCACCACCGCCCGACAGCCCCTACGAGCAGTACTTC. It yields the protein CASSPPPDSPYEQYF.

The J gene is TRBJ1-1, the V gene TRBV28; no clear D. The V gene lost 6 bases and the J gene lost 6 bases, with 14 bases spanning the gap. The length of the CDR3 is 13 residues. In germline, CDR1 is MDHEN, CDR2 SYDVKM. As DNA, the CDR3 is TGTGCCAGCAGCAGAGGGATATTAGCTGAAGCTTTCTTT. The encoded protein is CASSRGILAEAFF.

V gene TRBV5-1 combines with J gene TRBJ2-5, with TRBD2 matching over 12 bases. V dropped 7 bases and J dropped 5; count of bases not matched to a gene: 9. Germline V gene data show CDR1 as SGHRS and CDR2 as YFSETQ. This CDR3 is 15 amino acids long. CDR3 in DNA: TGCGCCAGCCTGGCTAGCGGGAGGGGAGAGGAGACCCAGTACTTC. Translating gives CASLASGRGEETQYF.

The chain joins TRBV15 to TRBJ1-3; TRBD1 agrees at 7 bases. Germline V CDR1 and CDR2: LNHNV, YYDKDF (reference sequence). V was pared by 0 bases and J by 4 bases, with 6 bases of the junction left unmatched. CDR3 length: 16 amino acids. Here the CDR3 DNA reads TGTGCCACCAGCAGAGATCGGGACAGTACCGGAAACACCATATATTTT. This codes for CATSRDRDSTGNTIYF.

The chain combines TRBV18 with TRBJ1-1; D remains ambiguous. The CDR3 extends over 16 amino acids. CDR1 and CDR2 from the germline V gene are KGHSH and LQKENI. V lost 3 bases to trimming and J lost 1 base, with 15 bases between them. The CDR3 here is CASSPSLDLGNTEAFF. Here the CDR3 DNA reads TGTGCCAGCTCACCGAGCCTTGATCTAGGGAACACTGAAGCTTTCTTT.

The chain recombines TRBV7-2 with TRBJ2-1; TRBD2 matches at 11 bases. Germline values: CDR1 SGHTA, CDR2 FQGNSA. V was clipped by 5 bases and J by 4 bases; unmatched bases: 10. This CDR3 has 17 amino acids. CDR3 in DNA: TGTGCCAGCAGCCTGCGACGTACTAGCGGGGGATACAATGAGCAGTTCTTC. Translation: CASSLRRTSGGYNEQFF.

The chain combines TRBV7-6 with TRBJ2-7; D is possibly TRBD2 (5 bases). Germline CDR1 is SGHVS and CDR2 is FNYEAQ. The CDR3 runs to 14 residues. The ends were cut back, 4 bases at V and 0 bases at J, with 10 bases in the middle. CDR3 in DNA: TGTGCCAGCAGCTCTAGCCCCAGCTCCTACGAGCAGTACTTC. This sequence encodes CASSSSPSSYEQYF.